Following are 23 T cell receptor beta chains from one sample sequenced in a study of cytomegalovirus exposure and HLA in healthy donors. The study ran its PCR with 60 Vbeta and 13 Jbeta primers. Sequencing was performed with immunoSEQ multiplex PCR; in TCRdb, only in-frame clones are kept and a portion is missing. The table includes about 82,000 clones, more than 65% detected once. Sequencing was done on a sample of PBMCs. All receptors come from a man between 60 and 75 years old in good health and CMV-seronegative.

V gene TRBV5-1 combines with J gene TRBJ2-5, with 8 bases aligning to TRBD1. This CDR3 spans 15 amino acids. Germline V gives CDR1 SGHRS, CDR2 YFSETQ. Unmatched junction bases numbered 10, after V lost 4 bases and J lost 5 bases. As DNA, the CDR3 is TGCGCCAGCAGCGGGGCGGGGACAGGTGTGGAGACCCAGTACTTC. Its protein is CASSGAGTGVETQYF.

CDR3 protein: CASSPDRGREQYF. The DNA of the CDR3 is TGTGCCAGCAGCCCCGACAGGGGCCGCGAGCAGTACTTC. The V gene is TRBV6-1, the J gene TRBJ2-7, with 8 bases fitting TRBD1. Trimming took 6 bases from V and 6 from J; bases not matched to a gene: 7. Germline V CDR1 and CDR2: MNHNS, SASEGT. The CDR3 loop spans 13 amino acids.

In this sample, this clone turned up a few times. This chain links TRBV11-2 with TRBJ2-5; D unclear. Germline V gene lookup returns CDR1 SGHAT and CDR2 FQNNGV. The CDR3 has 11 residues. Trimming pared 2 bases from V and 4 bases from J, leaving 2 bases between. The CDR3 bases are TGTGCCAGCAGCTTACGAGAGACCCAGTACTTC. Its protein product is CASSLRETQYF. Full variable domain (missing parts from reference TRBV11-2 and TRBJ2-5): EAGVAQSPRYKIIEKRQSVAFWCNPISGHATLYWYQQILGQGPKLLIQFQNNGVVDDSQLPKDRFSAERLKGVDSTLKIQPAKLEDSAVYLCASSLRETQYFGPGTRLLVL.

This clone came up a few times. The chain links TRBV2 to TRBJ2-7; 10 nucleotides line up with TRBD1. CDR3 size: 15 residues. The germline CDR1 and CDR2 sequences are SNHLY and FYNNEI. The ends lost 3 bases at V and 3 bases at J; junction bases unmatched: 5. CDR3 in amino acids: CASSEQTGGFYEQYF. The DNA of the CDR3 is TGTGCCAGCAGTGAGCAGACAGGGGGCTTCTACGAGCAGTACTTC.

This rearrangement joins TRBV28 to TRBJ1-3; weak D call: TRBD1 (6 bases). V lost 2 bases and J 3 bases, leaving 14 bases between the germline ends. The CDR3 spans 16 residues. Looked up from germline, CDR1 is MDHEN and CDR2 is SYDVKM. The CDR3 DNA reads TGTGCCAGCAGTTTAACAGGGTGGGCTAGTGGAAACACCATATATTTT. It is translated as CASSLTGWASGNTIYF.

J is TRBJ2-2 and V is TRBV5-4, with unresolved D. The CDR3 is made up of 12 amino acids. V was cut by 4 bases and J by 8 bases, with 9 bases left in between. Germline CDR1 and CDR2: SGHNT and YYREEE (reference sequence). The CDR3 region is CASSPSRGELFF. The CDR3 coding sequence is TGTGCCAGCAGCCCTTCGCGGGGGGAGCTGTTTTTT.

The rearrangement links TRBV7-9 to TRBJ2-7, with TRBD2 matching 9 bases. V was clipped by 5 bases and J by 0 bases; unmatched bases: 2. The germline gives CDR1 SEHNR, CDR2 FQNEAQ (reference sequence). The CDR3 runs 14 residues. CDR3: CASSLSGSSYEQYF. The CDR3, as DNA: TGTGCCAGCAGCCTTAGCGGGAGCTCCTACGAGCAGTACTTC. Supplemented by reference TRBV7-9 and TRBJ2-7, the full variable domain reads DTGVSQNPRHKITKRGQNVTFRCDPISEHNRLYWYRQTLGQGPEFLTYFQNEAQLEKSRLLSDRFSAERPKGSFSTLEIQRTEQGDSAMYLCASSLSGSSYEQYFGPGTRLTVT.

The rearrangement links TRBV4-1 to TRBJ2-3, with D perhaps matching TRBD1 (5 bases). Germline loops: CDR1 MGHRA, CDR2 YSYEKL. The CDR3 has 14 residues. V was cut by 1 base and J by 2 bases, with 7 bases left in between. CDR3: CASSQGRATDTQYF. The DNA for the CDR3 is TGCGCCAGCAGCCAAGGCAGGGCCACAGATACGCAGTATTTT.

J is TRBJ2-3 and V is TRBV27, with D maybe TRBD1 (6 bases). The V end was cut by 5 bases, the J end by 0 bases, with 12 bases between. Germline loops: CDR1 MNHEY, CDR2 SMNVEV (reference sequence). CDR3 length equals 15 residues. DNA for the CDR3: TGTGCCAGCAGTATAACGGGACACAGCACAGATACGCAGTATTTT. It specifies CASSITGHSTDTQYF.

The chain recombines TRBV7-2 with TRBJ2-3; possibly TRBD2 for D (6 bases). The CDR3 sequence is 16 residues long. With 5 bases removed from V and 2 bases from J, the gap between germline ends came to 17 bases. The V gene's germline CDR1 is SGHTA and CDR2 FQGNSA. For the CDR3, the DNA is TGTGCCAGCAGCCACCGCCGGGGACTCTTCACAGATACGCAGTATTTT. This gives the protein CASSHRRGLFTDTQYF.

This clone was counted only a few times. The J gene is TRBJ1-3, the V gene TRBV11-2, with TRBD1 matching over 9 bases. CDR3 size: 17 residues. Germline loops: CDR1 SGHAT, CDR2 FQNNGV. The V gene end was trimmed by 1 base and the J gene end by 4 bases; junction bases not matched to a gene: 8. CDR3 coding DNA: TGTGCCAGCAGCTTAGCTCGGACAGGGGAAGGGGGAAACACCATATATTTT. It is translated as CASSLARTGEGGNTIYF.

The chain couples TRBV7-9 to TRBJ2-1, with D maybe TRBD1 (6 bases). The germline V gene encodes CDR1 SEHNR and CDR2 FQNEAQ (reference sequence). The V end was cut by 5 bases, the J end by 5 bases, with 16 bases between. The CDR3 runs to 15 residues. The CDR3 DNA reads TGTGCCAGCAGCGTACAGGGCCGGGGACACAATGAGCAGTTCTTC. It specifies CASSVQGRGHNEQFF.

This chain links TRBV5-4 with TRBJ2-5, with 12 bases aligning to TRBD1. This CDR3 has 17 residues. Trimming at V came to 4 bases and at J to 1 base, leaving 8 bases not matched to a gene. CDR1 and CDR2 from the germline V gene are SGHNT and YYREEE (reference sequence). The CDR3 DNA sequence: TGTGCCAGCAGCAGGGGGGGACAGGGGGCAGGCCAAGAGACCCAGTACTTC. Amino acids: CASSRGGQGAGQETQYF.

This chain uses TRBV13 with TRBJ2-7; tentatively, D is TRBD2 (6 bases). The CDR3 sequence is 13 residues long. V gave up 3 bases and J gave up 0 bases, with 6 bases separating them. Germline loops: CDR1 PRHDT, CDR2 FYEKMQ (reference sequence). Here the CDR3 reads CASSFGSSYEQYF. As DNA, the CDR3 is TGTGCCAGCAGCTTCGGGAGCTCCTACGAGCAGTACTTC.

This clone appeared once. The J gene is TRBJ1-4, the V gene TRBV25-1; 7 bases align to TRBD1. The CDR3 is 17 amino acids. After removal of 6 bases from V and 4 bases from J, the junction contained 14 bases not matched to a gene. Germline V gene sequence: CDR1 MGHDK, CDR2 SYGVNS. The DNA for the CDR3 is TGTGCCAGCAGCCAAGGGGGCGCGGGCCCGCTTAATGAAAAACTGTTTTTT. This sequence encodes CASSQGGAGPLNEKLFF.

This chain's CDR3 is CASSPPGLAGVEQYF. For the CDR3, the DNA is TGTGCCAGCAGTCCACCGGGACTAGCGGGAGTCGAGCAGTACTTC. The rearrangement links TRBV6-5 to TRBJ2-7; 14 nucleotides match TRBD2. Germline-derived CDR1 and CDR2 are MNHEY and SVGAGI. Losses at the gene ends were 5 bases for V and 6 bases for J; bases not matched to a gene: 6. The length of the CDR3 is 15 residues.

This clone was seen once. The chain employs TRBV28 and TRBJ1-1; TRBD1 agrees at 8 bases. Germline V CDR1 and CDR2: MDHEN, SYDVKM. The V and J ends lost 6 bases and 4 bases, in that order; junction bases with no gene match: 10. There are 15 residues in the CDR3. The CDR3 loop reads CASRPPIDRGTEAFF. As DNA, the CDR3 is TGTGCCAGCAGACCCCCCATTGACAGGGGCACTGAAGCTTTCTTT.

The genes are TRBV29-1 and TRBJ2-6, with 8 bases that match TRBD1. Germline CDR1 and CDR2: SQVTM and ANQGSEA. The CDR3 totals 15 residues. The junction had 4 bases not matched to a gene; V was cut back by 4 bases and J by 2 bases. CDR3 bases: TGCAGCGTTGCGGACAGGGAGGCTGGGGCCAACGTCCTGACTTTC. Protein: CSVADREAGANVLTF.

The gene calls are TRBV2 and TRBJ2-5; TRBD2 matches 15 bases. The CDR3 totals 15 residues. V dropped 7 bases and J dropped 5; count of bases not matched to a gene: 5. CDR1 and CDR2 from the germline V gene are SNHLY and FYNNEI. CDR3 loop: CASTPGLAGGETQYF. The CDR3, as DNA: TGTGCCAGCACCCCGGGACTAGCGGGGGGTGAGACCCAGTACTTC.

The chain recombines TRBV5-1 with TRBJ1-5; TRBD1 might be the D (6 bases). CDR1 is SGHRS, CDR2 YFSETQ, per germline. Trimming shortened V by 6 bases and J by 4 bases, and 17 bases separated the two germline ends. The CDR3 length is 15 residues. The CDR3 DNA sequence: TGCGCCAGCACACAGGGTCCGGGGAAAAATCAGCCCCAGCATTTT. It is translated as CASTQGPGKNQPQHF.

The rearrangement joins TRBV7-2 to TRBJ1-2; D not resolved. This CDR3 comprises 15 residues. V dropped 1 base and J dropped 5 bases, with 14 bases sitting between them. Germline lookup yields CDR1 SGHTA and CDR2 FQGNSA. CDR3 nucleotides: TGTGCCAGCAGCTTAGTGAGAGGGAAGAGTTATGGCTACACCTTC. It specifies CASSLVRGKSYGYTF.

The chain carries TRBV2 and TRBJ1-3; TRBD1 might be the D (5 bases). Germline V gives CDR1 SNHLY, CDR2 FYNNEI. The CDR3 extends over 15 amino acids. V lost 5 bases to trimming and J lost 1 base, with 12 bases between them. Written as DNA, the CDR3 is TGTGCCAGCAGTCGACAGACCATATCTGGAAACACCATATATTTT. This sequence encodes CASSRQTISGNTIYF.

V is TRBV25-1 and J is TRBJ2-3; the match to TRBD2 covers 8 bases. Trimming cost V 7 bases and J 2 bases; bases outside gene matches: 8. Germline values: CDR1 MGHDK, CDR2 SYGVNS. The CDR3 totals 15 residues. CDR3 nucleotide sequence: TGTGCCAGCAAATCCGGCGGGGGGCCCACAGATACGCAGTATTTT. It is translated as CASKSGGGPTDTQYF.